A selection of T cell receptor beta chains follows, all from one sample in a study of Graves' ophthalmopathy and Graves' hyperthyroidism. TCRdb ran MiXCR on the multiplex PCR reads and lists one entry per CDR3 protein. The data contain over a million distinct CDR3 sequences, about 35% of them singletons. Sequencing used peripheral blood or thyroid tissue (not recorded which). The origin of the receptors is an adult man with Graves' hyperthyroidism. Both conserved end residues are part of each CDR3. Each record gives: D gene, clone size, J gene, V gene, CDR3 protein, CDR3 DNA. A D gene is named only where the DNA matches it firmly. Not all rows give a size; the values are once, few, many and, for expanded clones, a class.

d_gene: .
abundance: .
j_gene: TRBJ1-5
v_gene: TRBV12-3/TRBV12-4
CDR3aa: CASRTDRFNQPQHF
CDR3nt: TGTGCCAGCAGGACCGACAGGTTCAATCAGCCCCAGCATTTT

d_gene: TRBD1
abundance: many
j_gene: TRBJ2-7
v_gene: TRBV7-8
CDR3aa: CASSPHTTGGDYEQYF
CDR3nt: TGTGCCAGCAGCCCTCACACGACAGGGGGGGACTACGAGCAGTACTTC

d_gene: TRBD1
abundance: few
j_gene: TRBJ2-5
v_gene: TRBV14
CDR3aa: CASSQDTTGRSWGQETQYF
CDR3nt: TGTGCCAGCAGCCAAGATACGACAGGGAGATCTTGGGGCCAAGAGACCCAGTACTTC

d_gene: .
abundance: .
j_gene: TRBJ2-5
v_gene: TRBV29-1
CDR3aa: CSLGETQYF
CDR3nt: TGCAGCTTAGGAGAGACCCAGTATTTC

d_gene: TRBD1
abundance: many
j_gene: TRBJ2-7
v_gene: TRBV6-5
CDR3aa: CASSTRDRAYEQYF
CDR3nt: TGTGCCAGCAGTACTCGGGACAGGGCCTACGAGCAGTACTTC

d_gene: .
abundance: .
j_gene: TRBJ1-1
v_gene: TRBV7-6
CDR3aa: CASSQGARGRGTEAFF
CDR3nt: TGTGCCAGCAGCCAGGGCGCACGGGGTCGGGGCACTGAAGCTTTCTTT

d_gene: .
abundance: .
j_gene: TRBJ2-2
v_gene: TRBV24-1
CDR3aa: CATSDFRSNTGELFF
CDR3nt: TGTGCCACCAGTGATTTTCGGAGCAACACCGGGGAGCTGTTTTTT

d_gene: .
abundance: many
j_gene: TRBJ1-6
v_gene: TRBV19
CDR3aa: CASSIRTDDNSPLHF
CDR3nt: TGTGCCAGTAGTATCCGGACGGACGATAATTCACCCCTCCACTTT

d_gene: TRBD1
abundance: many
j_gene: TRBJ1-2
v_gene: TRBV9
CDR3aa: CASSVQGQGASGYTF
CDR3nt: TGTGCCAGCAGCGTACAGGGACAGGGGGCAAGTGGCTACACCTTC

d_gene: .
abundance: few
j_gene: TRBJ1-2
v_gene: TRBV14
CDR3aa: CASSHGAGINYGYTF
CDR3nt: TGTGCCAGCAGCCATGGTGCAGGGATTAACTATGGCTACACCTTC

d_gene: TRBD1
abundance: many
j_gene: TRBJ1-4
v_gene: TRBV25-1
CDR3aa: CASRSTGTVNEKLFF
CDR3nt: TGTGCCAGCAGATCTACCGGGACAGTAAATGAAAAACTGTTTTTT

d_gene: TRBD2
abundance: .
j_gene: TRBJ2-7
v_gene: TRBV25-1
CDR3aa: CASSESTSEYEQYF
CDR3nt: TGTGCCAGCAGTGAATCGACTAGCGAGTACGAGCAGTACTTC

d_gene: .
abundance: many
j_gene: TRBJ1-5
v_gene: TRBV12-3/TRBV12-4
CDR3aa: CASSSAFNQPQHF
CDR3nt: TGTGCCAGCAGCTCAGCCTTCAATCAGCCCCAGCATTTT

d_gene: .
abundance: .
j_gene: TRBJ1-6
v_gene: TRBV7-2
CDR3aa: CASSLVGQGSNQPLHF
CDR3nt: TGTGCCAGCAGCTTAGTAGGGCAGGGAAGCAATCAGCCCCTCCACTTT

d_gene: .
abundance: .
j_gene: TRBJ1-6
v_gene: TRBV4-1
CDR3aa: CASTQGWGRVDSPLHF
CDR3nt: TGCGCCAGCACCCAAGGTTGGGGGCGCGTTGATTCACCCCTCCACTTT

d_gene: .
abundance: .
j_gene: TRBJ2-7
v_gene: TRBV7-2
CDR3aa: CASSSRAGTGRFYEQYF
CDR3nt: TGTGCCAGCAGCTCCCGGGCAGGCACTGGGAGATTCTACGAGCAGTACTTC

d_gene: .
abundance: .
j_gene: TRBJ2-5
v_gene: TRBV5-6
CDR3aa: CASTLGGKIETQYF
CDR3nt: TGTGCCAGCACCTTGGGCGGCAAAATAGAGACCCAGTACTTC

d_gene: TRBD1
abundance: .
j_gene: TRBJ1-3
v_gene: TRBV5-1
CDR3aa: CASSKGQRRSGNTIYF
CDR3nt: TGCGCCAGCAGCAAGGGACAGCGGCGATCTGGAAACACCATATATTTT

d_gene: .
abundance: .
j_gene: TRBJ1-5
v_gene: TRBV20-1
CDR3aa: CSGWSSGRYQPQHF
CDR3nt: TGCAGTGGATGGAGTAGCGGGAGGTATCAGCCCCAGCATTTT

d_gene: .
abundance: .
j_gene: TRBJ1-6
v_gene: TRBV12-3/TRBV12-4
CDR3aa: CASRRQEDNSPLHF
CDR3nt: TGTGCCAGCAGAAGACAGGAAGATAATTCACCCCTCCACTTT